This T cell receptor beta chain was identified in a study of cytomegalovirus exposure and HLA in healthy donors. The primer mix had 60 Vbeta and 13 Jbeta primers. Clones were sequenced by immunoSEQ multiplex PCR, and TCRdb holds only the in-frame ones, with some missing. The sample gives 50,000 to 60,000 clones, roughly 81% of which show up once; 2.5% to 3% is in the top ten. Study results and caveats: Overall, around 150 TCR beta chains were annotated as cytomegalovirus-associated. Later genetic work tied a missense DCLRE1C variant to beta-chain V and J trimming. In a later analysis, common viral pathogens appeared linked to several of the most significant clusters.

The CDR3 length is 16 residues. J lost 2 bases, V lost 7 bases, and 6 bases had no gene match. Germline loops: CDR1 WSHSY, CDR2 SAAADI. Healthy donors of bone marrow made up the group. A note on this clone: As yet, its antigen is unknown.

Sequencing was carried out using PBMCs. This clonotype was sampled from a woman between 40 and 55 years old in good health and CMV-seropositive. V usage is TRBV10-2 and J usage is TRBJ2-1, with 12 bases that match TRBD2. CDR3 nucleotides: TGCGCCAGCAATCTAGCGGGGGGGCGGACCTACAATGAGCAGTTCTTC. Its translation: CASNLAGGRTYNEQFF.